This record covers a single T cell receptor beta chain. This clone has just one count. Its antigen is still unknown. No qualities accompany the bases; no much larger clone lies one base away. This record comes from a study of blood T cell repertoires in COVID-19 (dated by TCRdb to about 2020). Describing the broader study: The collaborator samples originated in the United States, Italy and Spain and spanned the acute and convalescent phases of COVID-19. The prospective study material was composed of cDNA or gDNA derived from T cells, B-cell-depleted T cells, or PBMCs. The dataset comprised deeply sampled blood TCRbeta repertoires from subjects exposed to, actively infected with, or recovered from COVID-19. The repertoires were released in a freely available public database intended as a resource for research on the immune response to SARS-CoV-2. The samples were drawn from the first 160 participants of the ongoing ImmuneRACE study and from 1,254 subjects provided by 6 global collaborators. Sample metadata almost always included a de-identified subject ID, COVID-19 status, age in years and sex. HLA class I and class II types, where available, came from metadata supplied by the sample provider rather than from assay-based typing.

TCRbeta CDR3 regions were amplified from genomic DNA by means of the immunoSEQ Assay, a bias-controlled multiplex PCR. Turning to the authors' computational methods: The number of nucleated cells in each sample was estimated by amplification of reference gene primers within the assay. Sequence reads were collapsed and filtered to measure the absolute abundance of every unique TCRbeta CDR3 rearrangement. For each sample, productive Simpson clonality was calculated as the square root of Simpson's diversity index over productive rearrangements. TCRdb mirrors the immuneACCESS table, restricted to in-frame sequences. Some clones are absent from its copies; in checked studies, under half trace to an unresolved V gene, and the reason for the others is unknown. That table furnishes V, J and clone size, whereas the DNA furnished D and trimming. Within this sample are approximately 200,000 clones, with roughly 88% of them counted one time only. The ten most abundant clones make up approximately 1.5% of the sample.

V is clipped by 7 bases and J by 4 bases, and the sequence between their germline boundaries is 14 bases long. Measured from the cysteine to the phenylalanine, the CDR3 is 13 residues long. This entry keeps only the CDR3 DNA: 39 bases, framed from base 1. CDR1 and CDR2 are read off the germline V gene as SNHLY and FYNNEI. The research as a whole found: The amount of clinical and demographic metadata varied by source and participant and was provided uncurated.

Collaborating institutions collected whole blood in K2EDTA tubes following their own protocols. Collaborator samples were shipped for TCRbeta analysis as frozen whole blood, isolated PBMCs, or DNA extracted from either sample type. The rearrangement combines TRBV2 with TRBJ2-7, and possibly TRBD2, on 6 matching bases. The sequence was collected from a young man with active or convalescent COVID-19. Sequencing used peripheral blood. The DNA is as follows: TGTGCCAGCATTCTGGCGGGGTTTTACGAGCAGTACTTC. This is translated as CASILAGFYEQYF.